This note documents a single T cell receptor beta chain sequence. Its recognized antigen is unknown. No base quality information exists; no much larger clone differs at one position. Libraries were built with the immunoSEQ multiplex PCR assay. RNA was extracted from all samples and reverse transcribed into cDNA as template for TCR sequencing. SuperScript III was used to make first-strand cDNA, primed with a 2:1 mix of oligo-dT and random hexamers. A synthetic immune receptor repertoire was used to measure amplification bias, and any remaining bias was corrected computationally. Under the source paper's analysis protocol: Raw reads were preprocessed to remove errors, and CDR3 was defined according to IMGT conventions as the region from the conserved cysteine to phenylalanine. To get clonality, Shannon entropy was normalized by log2 of the number of productive unique TCRs and the result was subtracted from 1. Whether each scalp clone was CD4 or CD8 was inferred by checking scalp TCRbeta sequences against the CD4 and CD8 repertoires from sorted blood. TCRdb took over this immuneACCESS table, retaining in-frame rearrangements with V and J assigned. Such tables are incomplete; in checked studies, under half of the missing clones stem from an unresolved V gene, and the remainder is unexplained. V and J calls and clone size are copied from that table; D and trimming were computed from the DNA. This sample is represented by over 150,000 clones; 60% of them were singletons. The ten largest clones represent approximately 0.7% of the sample.

The entry originates in a study of CD8+ T cells in alopecia areata (dated by TCRdb to the late 2010s). In terms of the full investigation: The treated patients took part in an open-label pilot trial in which moderate-to-severe alopecia areata was treated with oral tofacitinib at 5 to 10 mg twice daily. immunoSEQ multiplex PCR using 35 Vbeta forward primers and 13 Jbeta reverse primers was used to amplify TCRbeta CDR3 regions. To study T cell clonal expansion in alopecia areata, the researchers applied high-throughput TCRbeta sequencing to both the C3H/HeJ mouse model and human patients. Patients received tofacitinib for 6 to 18 months and were then followed off drug for 6 months to check for delayed response and recurrence. Biopsies were taken from tofacitinib-treated patients at baseline and at 4 and 24 weeks of treatment, and a later scalp biopsy was taken in several of the tofacitinib-treated patients. For the treated patients, the SALT score, which quantifies what percentage of scalp surface area is affected, served as the measure of disease severity. On the human side, TCRbeta sequencing was run on scalp tissue and on sorted CD4+ and CD8+ peripheral blood T cells from healthy controls and from alopecia areata patients with either patchy or totalis/universalis disease. RNA came from the PAXgene miRNA kit for fixed scalp, the miRNeasy kit for PBMCs, and the RNeasy kit for mouse skin. Clonality in the scalp was compared among normal scalp (n=4), patchy alopecia areata scalp (n=8), and alopecia totalis/universalis scalp (n=8). General findings and caveats noted by the study authors: Resident alphabeta T cells in normal human skin are also sequenced, complicating scalp TCR repertoire analysis, unlike mouse skin dominated by gammadelta T cells. Scalp clonality and the number of expanded CD8+ clones among the top 100 scalp clones were significantly decreased by tofacitinib. The treated cohort was small, with a single nonresponder, so links between baseline CD8+ expansion and response need larger studies. Many expanded lesional clones were found to persist in scalp and blood during tofacitinib treatment, and relapse after treatment cessation may be partly explained by this persistence. Compared with normal scalp, lesional scalp had higher clonality and more expanded CD8+ clones, particularly in alopecia totalis/universalis, a pattern that suggests antigenic drive. Shared TCR sequences between patients were less evident than in mice, which may be partly attributable to HLA diversity in the patient population.

In light of the paper, this sample's time point label describes: four to five weeks on oral tofacitinib. Reading the label with the study, this specimen's treatment or condition is: oral pan-JAK inhibitor, 5-10 mg twice daily. From alopecia areata patients, peripheral blood was collected along with lesional scalp punch biopsies. PBMCs were isolated by density centrifugation and stained for CD3, CD4 and CD8, and CD4+ and CD8+ T cells were sorted on a FACSAria. The sample was CD4+ T cells sorted from blood, taken at week 4, from a patient treated with tofacitinib. The clonotype originates from a human donor with alopecia areata.

The CDR3 protein is CASSLGQTDEQFF. The nucleotide sequence is TGCGCCAGCAGCTTGGGACAGACAGACGAGCAGTTCTTC. The sequence is built from TRBV5-1 and TRBJ2-1; a tentative D call is TRBD1 (5 bases match). Sequences SGHRS (CDR1) and YFSETQ (CDR2) are obtained from the germline V gene. The junction carries 11 bases between V and J, which are trimmed by 0 bases and 10 bases respectively. The CDR3 spans 13 residues, from the cysteine through the phenylalanine. Just the 39-base CDR3 DNA is kept, in frame starting at base 1.